These 24 T cell receptor beta chains originate from one sample sequenced in a study of CD8+CD57+ T cells in acquired aplastic anemia. Profiling of TCR beta VDJ combinations and CDR3 sequences used genomic DNA as template. TCRdb re-derived calls from the reads in MiXCR, one entry per CDR3 protein. The sample has about 190,000 distinct CDR3 sequences; just under 50% are singletons. CD8+CD57+ cell expansion had been shown by flow cytometry in patients chosen for sequencing. Material: sorted CD4+, CD8+, or CD8+CD57+ T cells (not recorded which) from PBMCs. Receptor source: a human donor with aplastic anemia.

The J gene is TRBJ1-1, the V gene TRBV5-5, with D possibly matching TRBD1 (5 bases). The CDR3 is 14 amino acids. V gave up 0 bases and J gave up 4 bases, with 10 bases separating them. CDR1 is SGHKS and CDR2 is YYEKEE in the germline V gene (reference sequence). CDR3 sequence reads: CASSLAGRGTEAFF. CDR3 sequence (DNA): TGTGCCAGCAGCTTGGCAGGGCGCGGCACTGAAGCTTTCTTT. Full variable domain (remainder filled in from reference TRBV5-5 and TRBJ1-1): DAGVTQSPTHLIKTRGQQVTLRCSPISGHKSVSWYQQVLGQGPQFIFQYYEKEERGRGNFPDRFSARQFPNYSSELNVNALLLGDSALYLCASSLAGRGTEAFFGQGTRLTVV.

The rearrangement uses TRBV9 and TRBJ2-7; 11 nucleotides line up with TRBD1. This CDR3 contains 16 residues. Per germline, CDR1 SGDLS and CDR2 YYNGEE. V was clipped by 2 bases and J by 0 bases; unmatched bases: 4. CDR3 in amino acids: CASSVWTGGFSYEQYF. CDR3 DNA sequence: TGTGCCAGCAGCGTCTGGACAGGGGGCTTCTCCTACGAGCAGTACTTC. The entire variable domain, with the rest obtained from reference TRBV9 and TRBJ2-7, is as follows: DSGVTQTPKHLITATGQRVTLRCSPRSGDLSVYWYQQSLDQGLQFLIQYYNGEERAKGNILERFSAQQFPDLHSELNLSSLELGDSALYFCASSVWTGGFSYEQYFGPGTRLTVT.

This clonotype has more than one count but fewer than ten. The chain links TRBV2 to TRBJ2-7; D is unresolved. Germline V CDR1 and CDR2: SNHLY, FYNNEI. The length of the CDR3 is 12 residues. V lost 5 bases, J lost 2 bases, and 7 bases lay in between. Here the CDR3 reads CASSYDPYEQYF. DNA of the CDR3: TGTGCCAGCAGTTATGACCCCTACGAGCAGTACTTC.

Concerning this clonotype: A much larger clone differs by one base, so this may be a read error. The chain combines TRBV5-1 with TRBJ2-6; 7 bases match TRBD1. Germline-derived CDR1 and CDR2 are SGHRS and YFSETQ. This CDR3 has 15 residues. The CDR3 region has the DNA TGCGCCATCAGCCCGGGGACAGCTGGGGCCAACGTCCTGACTTTC. Translated, it gives CAISPGTAGANVLTF.

This clonotype was seen a few times. This chain connects TRBV29-1 to TRBJ2-2, with a weak D call TRBD2 (6 bases). This CDR3 is 14 amino acids long. V was cut by 5 bases and J by 3 bases, with 13 bases left in between. Germline CDR1 and CDR2: SQVTM and ANQGSEA. As DNA, the CDR3 is TGCAGCGTTCAAAGGGACTCTTACACCGGGGAGCTGTTTTTT. Translation: CSVQRDSYTGELFF.

This clonotype was counted between two and nine times. The chain recombines TRBV7-9 with TRBJ1-2; 9 positions agree with TRBD1. Germline V gene sequence: CDR1 SEHNR, CDR2 FQNEAQ (reference sequence). The length of the CDR3 is 14 residues. Trimming at V came to 4 bases and at J to 7 bases, leaving 7 bases not matched to a gene. CDR3 DNA: TGTGCCAGCAGCTCCGGGACAGGGATCGGTGGCTACACCTTC. Encoded protein: CASSSGTGIGGYTF.

The J gene is TRBJ1-1, the V gene TRBV29-1, with a tentative D call TRBD1 (5 bases). Germline loops: CDR1 SQVTM, CDR2 ANQGSEA. The CDR3 has 13 amino acids. V was clipped by 4 bases and J by 1 base, with 10 bases between them. The CDR3 DNA reads as TGCAGCGTTGTCGTTGGGGGGAACACTGAAGCTTTCTTT. Protein sequence: CSVVVGGNTEAFF.

V is TRBV20-1 and J is TRBJ2-7; D ambiguous. CDR1 and CDR2 (germline): DFQATT, SNEGSKA (reference sequence). Trimming left V 6 bases short and J 3 bases short, with 9 bases between. The CDR3 has 11 residues. The CDR3 nucleotides read TGCAGTGCCGAACATTACTACGAGCAGTACTTC. Its protein is CSAEHYYEQYF.

This clonotype was seen a handful of times. The CDR3 loop is CSVEGSYEQYF. The CDR3 nucleotides read TGCAGCGTTGAGGGTTCCTACGAGCAGTACTTC. J is TRBJ2-7 and V is TRBV29-1, with D unclear. CDR3 size: 11 residues. Deletions cut 3 bases from V and 1 base from J, with 4 bases between. Germline CDR1 reads SQVTM; CDR2 reads ANQGSEA.

This rearrangement joins TRBV5-4 to TRBJ2-1; 7 bases align to TRBD1. The CDR3 totals 18 residues. With V trimmed by 1 base and J by 4 bases, 14 bases remained unmatched. Germline values: CDR1 SGHNT, CDR2 YYREEE (reference sequence). CDR3 sequence: CASSLRSDRAEFYNEQFF. The CDR3 nucleotides read TGTGCCAGCAGCTTGCGGTCAGACAGGGCCGAATTTTACAATGAGCAGTTCTTC. Combining the CDR3 with reference TRBV5-4 and TRBJ2-1 gives the whole variable domain ETGVTQSPTHLIKTRGQQVTLRCSSQSGHNTVSWYQQALGQGPQFIFQYYREEENGRGNFPPRFSGLQFPNYSSELNVNALELDDSALYLCASSLRSDRAEFYNEQFFGPGTRLTVL.

This clonotype has a single count. The gene calls are TRBV25-1 and TRBJ2-7, with 11 bases that match TRBD2. CDR3 length equals 15 residues. The ends lost 6 bases at V and 7 bases at J; junction bases unmatched: 11. Per germline, CDR1 MGHDK and CDR2 SYGVNS. This CDR3 reads CASSKGLAEPTEQYF. The DNA for the CDR3 is TGTGCCAGCAGCAAGGGACTAGCGGAGCCTACGGAGCAGTACTTC.

On this clonotype: A much more abundant neighbour one base away suggests this may be a read error. The chain couples TRBV10-3 to TRBJ2-7; TRBD1 aligns across 7 bases. Germline V gene sequence: CDR1 ENHRY, CDR2 SYGVKD. Trimming took 3 bases from V and 5 from J; bases not matched to a gene: 10. The CDR3 contains 15 residues. DNA of the CDR3: TGTGCCATCAGTGAAGACAGGGCGGTTATCAACGAGCAGTACTTC. Translation: CAISEDRAVINEQYF.

The chain couples TRBV7-6 to TRBJ2-3; D unresolved. The germline V gene has CDR1 SGHVS and CDR2 FNYEAQ. The CDR3 runs to 14 residues. V lost 0 bases, J lost 2 bases, and 6 bases lay in between. CDR3 coding DNA: TGTGCCAGCAGCTTAGCCGACGACACAGATACGCAGTATTTT. This encodes CASSLADDTDTQYF.

This clonotype was recorded at least ten times. The genes are TRBV20-1 and TRBJ2-1, with D possibly matching TRBD1 (6 bases). The V end lost 5 bases, the J end lost 8 bases, and 19 bases lay between the germline ends. Germline V gene data show CDR1 as DFQATT and CDR2 as SNEGSKA (reference sequence). The CDR3 spans 14 residues. The CDR3: CSAARWKGGDEQFF. CDR3 DNA sequence: TGCAGTGCTGCCCGTTGGAAAGGGGGAGATGAGCAGTTCTTC.

The rearrangement links TRBV20-1 to TRBJ2-1, with 9 bases identical to TRBD1. V was pared by 0 bases and J by 5 bases, with 5 bases of the junction left unmatched. Germline-derived CDR1 and CDR2 are DFQATT and SNEGSKA (reference sequence). This CDR3 comprises 15 residues. CDR3 region: CSARDPDRGHNEQFF. CDR3 bases: TGCAGTGCTAGAGACCCGGACAGGGGACACAATGAGCAGTTCTTC.

The J gene is TRBJ2-3, the V gene TRBV12-3 or TRBV12-4, with no clear D. V lost 5 bases, J lost 9 bases, and 12 bases lay in between. The CDR3 loop spans 12 amino acids. In DNA form, the CDR3 reads TGTGCCAGCAGTCCCTTGGTAGGCACGCAGTATTTT. Protein sequence: CASSPLVGTQYF.

The chain has TRBV20-1 and TRBJ2-5, with a possible D match to TRBD1 (6 bases). The germline CDR1 and CDR2 sequences are DFQATT and SNEGSKA (reference sequence). This CDR3 region has 13 residues. V shed 7 bases and J shed 5 bases, with 17 bases lying between them. The DNA for the CDR3 is TGCAGTGTGGTATTTCCCAGGGGTGAGACCCAGTACTTC. Its translation is CSVVFPRGETQYF.

J is TRBJ1-2 and V is TRBV24-1; weak D call: TRBD1 (6 bases). CDR3 length: 14 residues. CDR1 and CDR2 (germline): KGHDR, SFDVKD. The V and J ends lost 4 bases and 4 bases respectively, with 12 bases between them. CDR3 DNA sequence: TGTGCCACCAGTGAAGCAGGGGACGGCTATGGCTACACCTTC. It yields the protein CATSEAGDGYGYTF.

The chain employs TRBV5-1 and TRBJ2-1; the match to TRBD2 covers 9 bases. Trimming at V came to 0 bases and at J to 6 bases, leaving 1 base not matched to a gene. The V gene's germline CDR1 is SGHRS and CDR2 YFSETQ. This CDR3 comprises 14 residues. The CDR3 sequence is CASSLVSGGNEQFF. The CDR3, as DNA: TGCGCCAGCAGCTTGGTTAGCGGGGGCAATGAGCAGTTCTTC.

V is TRBV29-1 and J is TRBJ2-6, with D tentatively TRBD1 (6 bases). The length of the CDR3 is 17 residues. V shed 4 bases and J shed 4 bases, with 20 bases lying between them. Germline V gene sequence: CDR1 SQVTM, CDR2 ANQGSEA. The CDR3 spells CSVGLFRGSSGANVLTF. CDR3 sequence (DNA): TGCAGCGTTGGACTGTTTAGGGGGTCGTCGGGGGCCAACGTCCTGACTTTC.

This rearrangement joins TRBV9 to TRBJ1-6; maybe TRBD1 (5 bases). Germline V gives CDR1 SGDLS, CDR2 YYNGEE. The CDR3 consists of 15 residues. The V end lost 0 bases, the J end lost 7 bases, and 11 bases lay between the germline ends. CDR3 DNA sequence: TGTGCCAGCAGCGTAGGAGTGGGGGGGAATTCACCCCTCCACTTT. This encodes CASSVGVGGNSPLHF.

This clonotype was seen just once. V is TRBV2 and J is TRBJ2-1; D is uncertain. Germline loops: CDR1 SNHLY, CDR2 FYNNEI. The length of the CDR3 is 14 residues. V lost 7 bases to trimming and J lost 15 bases, with 25 bases between them. Written as DNA, the CDR3 is TGTGCCAGCAATTCCTTAAACTCCTACAATGAGTTGTTCTTC. Its translation: CASNSLNSYNELFF.

This clonotype was counted many times. One base away lies a much larger clone, so this may be a sequencing read error. This chain links TRBV2 with TRBJ2-5; TRBD1 or TRBD2 may be the D gene (6 bases each). CDR3 length: 15 residues. The germline CDR1 and CDR2 sequences are SNHLY and FYNNEI. V was pared by 1 base and J by 5 bases, with 14 bases between. The CDR3 loop is CASSEEGGRGETQYF. CDR3 nucleotides: TGTGCCAGCAGTGAAGAGGGGGGACGGGGTGAGACCCAGTACTTC.

This clonotype was recorded only once. This CDR3 is missing its conserved last phenylalanine or tryptophan, likely due to a read error. V usage is TRBV28 and J usage is TRBJ1-3; TRBD1 aligns across 7 bases. CDR3 length: 19 amino acids. Germline loops: CDR1 MDHEN, CDR2 SYDVKM. V shed 6 bases, J shed 0 bases, and the junction held 17 bases outside the gene matches. CDR3 nucleotides: TGTGCCAGCAGCGAAATCCGCTCGACAGGGCGTAGCTCTGGAAACACCATATATCTT. This translates into CASSEIRSTGRSSGNTIYL.